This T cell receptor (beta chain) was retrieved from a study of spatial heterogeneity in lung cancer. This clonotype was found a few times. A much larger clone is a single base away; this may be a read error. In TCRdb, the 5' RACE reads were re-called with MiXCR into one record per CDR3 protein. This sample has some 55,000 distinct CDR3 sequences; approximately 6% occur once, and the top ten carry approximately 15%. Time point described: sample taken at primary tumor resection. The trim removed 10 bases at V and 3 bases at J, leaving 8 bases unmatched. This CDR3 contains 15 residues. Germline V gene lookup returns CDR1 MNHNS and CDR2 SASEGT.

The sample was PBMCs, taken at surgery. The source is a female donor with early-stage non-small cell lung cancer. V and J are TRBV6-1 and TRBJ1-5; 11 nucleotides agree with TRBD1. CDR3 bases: TGTGCCACCCAGGGACAGGGGGGCCACAATCAGCCCCAGCATTTT. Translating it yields CATQGQGGHNQPQHF.